This T cell receptor beta chain was sequenced in a study of cytomegalovirus exposure and HLA in healthy donors. The ends were cut back, 3 bases at V and 2 bases at J, with 12 bases in the middle. The CDR3 has 15 residues. Germline CDR1 is MRHNA and CDR2 is SNTAGT. The table came from immunoSEQ multiplex PCR; TCRdb's copy has only in-frame clones and leaves some out. Of 150,000 to 200,000 clones in the sample, 86% were seen once. Study-level points and caveats: The classifier reportedly diagnosed cytomegalovirus status with high specificity and sensitivity. Some TCR beta chains (more than 150 of them) were listed as cytomegalovirus-associated.

Concerning this clone itself: Its antigen is undetermined.

The source of this sequence is a woman aged 18 to 35 in good health and CMV-seronegative. Sample: PBMCs. The chain links TRBV6-4 to TRBJ2-3, with a tentative D call TRBD2 (6 bases). The CDR3 DNA reads TGTGCCAGCAGTGAAGGGCGGGACTTCACAGATACGCAGTATTTT. This encodes CASSEGRDFTDTQYF.